The T cell receptor beta chain under discussion was sequenced for a study of cytomegalovirus exposure and HLA in healthy donors. Study-level information: In a later analysis, the roughly 110 validation repertoires were reported to have used the same platform as the 600 to 800 first-cohort repertoires.

Libraries were prepared by immunoSEQ multiplex PCR; TCRdb keeps only in-frame clonotypes and omits some of them. The sample consists of about 150,000 clones, about 86% of them appearing once. Comments on this clone: The target antigen is unknown.

Study findings and constraints: In vitro testing confirmed three CMV-associated chains as specific for CMV antigens. There were fewer than 200 TCR beta chains listed as cytomegalovirus-associated.

The donors were part of the validation cohort, which consisted of about 120 subjects and was separate from the first cohort of 666 subjects. Germline CDR1 ENHRY, CDR2 SYGVKD. This CDR3 has 14 amino acids. V was trimmed by 3 bases and J by 3 bases, leaving 11 bases between them. The clonotype comes from a human donor in good health. The gene calls are TRBV10-3 and TRBJ1-1; maybe TRBD1 (6 bases). Sequenced input: PBMCs. The CDR3 sequence: CAISESGGHTEAFF. The CDR3 bases are TGTGCCATCAGTGAATCGGGGGGCCACACTGAAGCTTTCTTT.